This T cell receptor beta chain comes out of a study of blood T cell repertoires in COVID-19. At the level of the study: Sites in the United States, Italy and Spain provided acute and convalescent COVID-19 samples.

The table came from immunoSEQ multiplex PCR; TCRdb's copy has only in-frame clones and leaves some out. This sample has approximately 350,000 clones, with around four fifths found just once. Those who participated ranged in age from roughly 18 to 100 years and resided in approximately 26 US areas. In Cohort 3, a recovered donor had either two negative PCRs, clearance, or symptom resolution. V lost 4 bases to trimming and J lost 6 bases, with 12 bases between them. Germline V CDR1 and CDR2: LGHDT, YNNKEL (reference sequence). CDR3 length equals 13 residues. Sequenced material: PBMCs or T cells enriched from blood (not recorded which). The chain joins TRBV3-1 (or the pseudogene TRBV3-2) to TRBJ1-2; D gene unclear. The clonotype was recovered from a woman aged 45-59 years who had recovered from COVID-19. The CDR3 is CASSPPAGDGYTF. The CDR3 DNA reads TGTGCCAGCAGCCCACCCGCCGGGGATGGCTACACCTTC.